A selection of T cell receptor beta chains follows, all from one sample in a study of T cells in narcolepsy. This table comes from immunoSEQ multiplex PCR, and its TCRdb copy is limited to in-frame clones, with some not included. The sample carries tens of thousands of clones, 75% to 85% recorded once. The specimen was memory (CD45RA-) CD4+ T cells from blood. The receptor set was obtained from a human donor in good health. CDR3s include the opening cysteine and the closing phenylalanine or tryptophan. D genes are given only for firm matches. Where a row states a size, it is once, few, many or the class of an expanded clone; other rows omit it.

>TRBJ2-1|NA|TRBV27|TRBD2
TGTGCCAGCAGTTTTAAGCTTGAGCGGGGGGGCTCCTACAATGAGCAGTTCTTC
CASSFKLERGGSYNEQFF
>TRBJ2-7|few|TRBV5-8|NA
TGTGCCAGCAGCTTGGTTGGGGTCCCCCACGAGCAGTACTTC
CASSLVGVPHEQYF
>TRBJ2-7|NA|TRBV7-2|NA
TGTGCCAGCAGCCCAGCTTACGAGCAGTACTTC
CASSPAYEQYF
>TRBJ1-2|medium-sized|TRBV2|NA
TGTGCCAGCAGTGCCCGATTGACCGGGACCTTTACCCCATATGGCTACACCTTC
CASSARLTGTFTPYGYTF
>TRBJ2-1|NA|TRBV25-1|NA
TGTGCCAGCACCCCCCGTGGGGGATACAATGAGCAGTTCTTC
CASTPRGGYNEQFF
>TRBJ2-3|NA|TRBV5-6|NA
TGTGCCAGCAGCCCAGTCGGGGAAGATACGCAGTATTTT
CASSPVGEDTQYF
>TRBJ2-2|NA|TRBV18|TRBD1
TGTGCCAGCTCCCGACAGGGAAGTAAGAACGGCGGGGAGCTGTTTTTT
CASSRQGSKNGGELFF
>TRBJ2-7|NA|TRBV15|NA
TGTGCCACCAGCAGAGTTGGGGCGCGGGGCTACGAGCAGTACTTC
CATSRVGARGYEQYF
>TRBJ2-7|NA|TRBV11-3|NA
TGTGCCAGCAGCTTAGGGATTTCCTACGAGCAGTACTTC
CASSLGISYEQYF
>TRBJ1-1|NA|TRBV6-1|NA
TGTGCCAGCAGGGGGCGAACTGAAGCTTTCTTT
CASRGRTEAFF
>TRBJ1-3|NA|TRBV6-1|NA
TGTGCCAGCAGTGTTGGATCAGGGGCTAGGGGAAACACCATATATTTT
CASSVGSGARGNTIYF
>TRBJ2-7|few|TRBV7-2|TRBD1
TGTGCCAGCAGCATAACAGGGGGCAATTCCTACGAGCAGTACTTC
CASSITGGNSYEQYF
>TRBJ2-3|NA|TRBV6-1|NA
TGTGCCAGCAGTGAACCCGCCGGAGATACGCAGTATTTT
CASSEPAGDTQYF
>TRBJ1-2|few|TRBV5-6|NA
TGTGCCAGCAGCTTGGGGGGATCCTATGGCTACACCTTC
CASSLGGSYGYTF
>TRBJ1-4|few|TRBV27|TRBD1
TGTGCCAGCAGTCCAGGACAGGGGGCGCCGTCCAGGGAAAAACTGTTTTTT
CASSPGQGAPSREKLFF
>TRBJ1-2|NA|TRBV5-8|TRBD1
TGTGCCAGCAGCCCTGGGACAGGGGTTTGGGGCTACACCTTC
CASSPGTGVWGYTF
>TRBJ2-7|NA|TRBV5-6|NA
TGTGCCAGCAGCTTCCCCGGTAGCTACGAGCAGTACTTC
CASSFPGSYEQYF
>TRBJ1-4|NA|TRBV7-9|NA
TGTGCCAGCAGCTCCGTGGACAGCATTAATGAAAAACTGTTTTTT
CASSSVDSINEKLFF
>TRBJ2-1|NA|TRBV29-1|TRBD2
TGCAGCGCGCCGGGGGGGGGCTCCTACAATGAGCAGTTCTTC
CSAPGGGSYNEQFF
>TRBJ2-2|NA|TRBV9|TRBD2
TGTGCCAGCAGCGAGGGGACTAGCGGGAGTACCGGGGAGCTGTTTTTT
CASSEGTSGSTGELFF
>TRBJ2-3|NA|TRBV5-1|NA
TGCGCCAGCAGCTCTTTCACAGATACGCAGTATTTT
CASSSFTDTQYF
>TRBJ1-5|NA|TRBV5-5|NA
TGTGCCAGCAGCTTGGGAGGGAGTCAGCCCCAGCATTTT
CASSLGGSQPQHF